The clone carrying this T cell receptor (beta chain) was observed at least ten times. The target antigen is unknown. The CDR3 runs to 15 residues. V shed 8 bases and J shed 4 bases, with 15 bases lying between them. CDR1 SNHLY and CDR2 FYNNEI come from the germline V gene. Naive CD8 T cells were picked out by sorting for CD8+CD4-CCR7+CD45RA+. MiXCR, run by TCRdb on the PCR reads, gives a single entry per CDR3 protein. This table holds 60,000 to 70,000 distinct CDR3 sequences, less than 20% found once. This entry is derived from a study of molecular identifiers for immune sequencing clone quantification. General study findings and limits: A single cell's spiked Jurkat TCR RNA was reportedly detectable among 900,000 to 1,000,000 naive cells. Among effectors, clones above 20 RNA copies held over 97% of molecules; among naive cells, under 1%.

The origin of this receptor is a human donor in good health. Some libraries in this study had Jurkat cell RNA spiked in. The specimen sequenced was naive CD8+ T cells from blood, with Jurkat cell RNA spiked in. Noted subset: FACS-sorted CD8+CD4-CCR7+CD45RA+ naive T cells. The chain has TRBV2 and TRBJ2-6; D remains ambiguous. CDR3 nucleotides: TGTGCCAGCGAACCCTCGCCGGGCGGGGCCAACGTCCTGACTTTC. This codes for CASEPSPGGANVLTF. The full variable domain, in which reference TRBV2 and TRBJ2-6 provide the parts outside the CDR3, is EPEVTQTPSHQVTQMGQEVILRCVPISNHLYFYWYRQILGQKVEFLVSFYNNEISEKSEIFDDQFSVERPDGSNFTLKIRSTKLEDSAMYFCASEPSPGGANVLTFGAGSRLTVL.